This T cell receptor (beta chain) was recovered during a study of cytomegalovirus exposure and HLA in healthy donors. PCR amplification relied on 60 Vbeta primers (plus 13 Jbeta primers). This table comes from immunoSEQ multiplex PCR, and its TCRdb copy is limited to in-frame clones, with some not included. The data contain around 150,000 clones, 80% of them seen just once; the ten biggest clones take up roughly 10%. This clone has more than one count but fewer than ten. What it recognizes is unknown. There were likely unrecorded immune exposures, though donors were nominally healthy when sampled. The CDR3 is 14 residues long. J gave up 5 bases and V 5 bases, and 5 bases lay outside the gene matches. Germline values: CDR1 WSHSY, CDR2 SAAADI. Study-wide results and limits: An observed cluster of highly shared sequence variants was recorded as a likely sequencing artifact. In a later analysis, donors in an Asian-associated ancestry cluster reportedly had fewer N-insertions in productive TCRs than the cohort mean. Earlier findings revealed that most TCR beta V segments proved productive either about 90% or about 30% of the time.

This sequence originates from a man between 18 and 35 years old in good health and CMV-seropositive. V and J are TRBV10-2 and TRBJ1-1; 10 nucleotides line up with TRBD1. The sequenced sample consisted of PBMCs. The CDR3 here is CASSRTGGGTEAFF. CDR3 coding DNA: TGCGCCAGCAGTAGGACAGGGGGGGGGACTGAAGCTTTCTTT.